Each of the 14 T cell receptor beta chains below was sequenced from the same sample in a study of shared clonotypes between healthy human individuals (dated by TCRdb to 2020 to 2021). Libraries were constructed by the immunoSEQ multiplex PCR assay. TCRdb obtained this table from immuneACCESS and retained in-frame rearrangements with V and J assigned. These tables miss some clones; where compared with another copy, unresolved V genes account for less than half of the shortfall, and the remainder is unexplained. This sample comprises some 1,600,000 clones, nearly 99% of them detected only once. The ten biggest clones cover around 0.45% of the sample. Sequencing was done on a sample of naive CD4+ T cells sorted from blood. This sample's cell subset or site label indicates: CD45RA+ positively selected. These receptors were taken from a man aged 25 to 45 in good health.

The gene calls are TRBV6-5 and TRBJ2-1; 11 bases are shared with TRBD2. Trimming took 6 bases from V and 5 from J; bases not matched to a gene: 6. The CDR3 totals 15 residues. The V gene's germline CDR1 is MNHEY and CDR2 SVGAGI. The CDR3 DNA sequence: TGTGCCAGCAGCCCCCTAGCGGGAGGACACAATGAGCAGTTCTTC. Translating it yields CASSPLAGGHNEQFF.

V usage is TRBV6-1 and J usage is TRBJ2-7; D perhaps matches TRBD2 (5 bases). The germline V gene has CDR1 MNHNS and CDR2 SASEGT. The V end was cut by 1 base, the J end by 4 bases, with 14 bases between. The CDR3 length is 15 residues. CDR3 sequence reads: CASSEGLGRVYEQYF. The DNA of the CDR3 is TGTGCCAGCAGTGAAGGTTTAGGGAGAGTGTACGAGCAGTACTTC.

As DNA, the CDR3 is TGCGCCAGCAAGGAGACTCGGATGCCGGCAGATACGCAGTATTTT. The encoded protein is CASKETRMPADTQYF. This sequence joins TRBV10-1 and TRBJ2-3; D is unclear. Trimming cost V 7 bases and J 4 bases, with 18 bases left between them. This CDR3 spans 15 amino acids. The germline CDR1 and CDR2 sequences are WNHNN and SYGVQD (reference sequence).

The chain employs TRBV28 and TRBJ1-2; D is uncertain. Trimming took 3 bases from V and 0 from J, leaving 11 bases between them. The CDR3 contains 15 residues. The germline gives CDR1 MDHEN, CDR2 SYDVKM. CDR3 bases: TGTGCCAGCAGTTTGATCACCGGCGCTAACTATGGCTACACCTTC. It translates to CASSLITGANYGYTF.

This clone came up once. The chain uses TRBV25-1 and TRBJ2-7, with 7 bases fitting TRBD1. Losses at the gene ends were 3 bases for V and 3 bases for J; bases not matched to a gene: 5. This CDR3 is built from 14 residues. Germline V gives CDR1 MGHDK, CDR2 SYGVNS. The CDR3 DNA is TGTGCCAGCAGTGATGGGGGACAGCGCTACGAGCAGTACTTC. This gives the protein CASSDGGQRYEQYF.

This clone was recorded only once. The chain employs TRBV11-2 and TRBJ2-3; D not certain. Germline V gene sequence: CDR1 SGHAT, CDR2 FQNNGV. The CDR3 runs 12 residues. V gave up 4 bases and J gave up 6 bases, with 8 bases separating them. The CDR3 region has the DNA TGTGCCAGCAGCTCCTTTGGGGATACGCAGTATTTT. It yields the protein CASSSFGDTQYF. Full variable domain (missing parts from reference TRBV11-2 and TRBJ2-3): EAGVAQSPRYKIIEKRQSVAFWCNPISGHATLYWYQQILGQGPKLLIQFQNNGVVDDSQLPKDRFSAERLKGVDSTLKIQPAKLEDSAVYLCASSSFGDTQYFGPGTRLTVL.

The chain uses TRBV10-3 and TRBJ1-2, with 10 bases aligning to TRBD1. CDR1 and CDR2 (germline): ENHRY, SYGVKD. Trimming removed 6 bases from V and 3 bases from J; junction bases left unmatched: 4. The CDR3 runs 14 residues. The CDR3: CAIRDGQGDYGYTF. The CDR3 bases are TGTGCCATCAGAGATGGACAGGGGGACTATGGCTACACCTTC.

The J gene is TRBJ2-1, the V gene TRBV7-8; 12 bases line up with TRBD2. This CDR3 spans 18 amino acids. The germline gives CDR1 SGHVS, CDR2 FQNEAQ. V lost 4 bases and J lost 3; bases outside the gene matches: 10. The CDR3 DNA sequence: TGTGCCAGCAGCTCGTTTATCAGACTAGCGGGAGTCTACAATGAGCAGTTCTTC. This translates into CASSSFIRLAGVYNEQFF.

This chain links TRBV27 with TRBJ2-7, with 14 bases aligning to TRBD2. Germline V lookup: CDR1 MNHEY, CDR2 SMNVEV (reference sequence). Unmatched junction bases numbered 6, after V lost 5 bases and J lost 0 bases. The CDR3 sequence is 17 residues long. DNA of the CDR3: TGTGCCAGCAGTCCAAGACTAGCGGGAGGGCTCTCCTACGAGCAGTACTTC. It translates to CASSPRLAGGLSYEQYF.

The table lists this clone with a count of one. The chain links TRBV5-1 to TRBJ1-4, with no clear D. CDR1 SGHRS and CDR2 YFSETQ come from the germline V gene. CDR3 length: 15 residues. Between the trimmed V and J ends, which lost 0 bases and 1 base, there was a span of 7 bases. CDR3 loop: CASSLAWGTNEKLFF. The CDR3, as DNA: TGCGCCAGCAGCTTGGCTTGGGGAACTAATGAAAAACTGTTTTTT.

The rearrangement links TRBV7-8 to TRBJ1-5; 7 bases are a match to TRBD1. Germline V gene lookup returns CDR1 SGHVS and CDR2 FQNEAQ. The CDR3 totals 16 residues. Germline trimming cut 2 bases from V and 6 bases from J; bases unmatched to any gene: 10. CDR3 in DNA: TGTGCCAGCAGCTTATTTCGGGACAGTCTGGGTCAGCCCCAGCATTTT. It encodes CASSLFRDSLGQPQHF.

The chain uses TRBV9 and TRBJ2-1, with D perhaps being TRBD1 or TRBD2 (5 bases each). The CDR3 has 16 amino acids. The germline V gene encodes CDR1 SGDLS and CDR2 YYNGEE. The germline V and J ends were trimmed by 3 bases and 1 base, with 14 bases remaining between them. The CDR3 region is CASSEAVGESYNEQFF. DNA of the CDR3: TGTGCCAGCAGCGAAGCGGTGGGGGAATCCTACAATGAGCAGTTCTTC.

This chain joins TRBV27 and TRBJ2-7; D possibly matches TRBD1 or TRBD2 (5 bases each). From germline, CDR1 is MNHEY and CDR2 SMNVEV (reference sequence). This CDR3 comprises 18 residues. The V gene lost 2 bases and the J gene lost 4 bases, with 24 bases spanning the gap. This CDR3 is CASSLSRPRAKEGYEQYF. CDR3 coding DNA: TGTGCCAGCAGTTTAAGTCGCCCTCGGGCAAAAGAGGGGTACGAGCAGTACTTC.

J is TRBJ2-1 and V is TRBV28, with 16 nucleotides matching TRBD2. This CDR3 is 18 amino acids long. Germline-derived CDR1 and CDR2 are MDHEN and SYDVKM. The ends lost 8 bases at V and 4 bases at J; junction bases unmatched: 11. The CDR3 DNA reads TGTGCCAGCGGGGGACTAGCGGGAGGGCGAACCAGATACAATGAGCAGTTCTTC. Its protein is CASGGLAGGRTRYNEQFF.